A selection of T cell receptor beta chains follows, all from one sample in a study of blood T cell repertoires in COVID-19. TCRdb's copy holds only in-frame clones and misses some; the assay was immunoSEQ multiplex PCR. This sample has fewer than 350,000 clones, with roughly 87% found just once. The sample taken for sequencing was peripheral blood. These TCRs come from an older woman with COVID-19, enrolled during active disease. The CDR3 runs from the conserved cysteine through the conserved F or W. Fields, in order: J gene, V gene, D gene, clone size, CDR3 protein, CDR3 DNA. A D gene is named only where the DNA matches it firmly. Expanded clones get a size class; other rows say once, few or many, or leave the size out.

TRBJ1-2,TRBV27,-,-,CASTSGGREGYTF,TGTGCCAGCACCTCCGGGGGACGGGAGGGCTACACCTTC
TRBJ2-7,TRBV7-2,-,-,CASSLIYEQYF,TGTGCCAGCAGCTTAATATACGAGCAGTACTTC
TRBJ2-2,TRBV30,-,-,CAWSPTANTGELFF,TGTGCCTGGAGCCCCACAGCGAACACCGGGGAGCTGTTTTTT
TRBJ1-1,TRBV11-1,-,-,CASSPRRNTEAFF,TGTGCCAGCAGCCCCCGGAGGAACACTGAAGCTTTCTTT
TRBJ1-1,TRBV12-3/TRBV12-4,TRBD1,few,CASSPQGGTEAFF,TGTGCCAGCAGTCCTCAGGGGGGCACTGAAGCTTTCTTT
TRBJ1-5,TRBV3-1/TRBV3-2,-,-,CASSLRGASNQPQHF,TGTGCCAGCAGTCTCAGGGGCGCAAGCAATCAGCCCCAGCATTTT
TRBJ2-1,TRBV7-2,-,-,CASSLGGGVNEQFF,TGTGCCAGCAGCCTAGGGGGCGGGGTCAATGAGCAGTTCTTC
TRBJ1-3,TRBV3-1/TRBV3-2,-,-,CASSQDGMPTIYF,TGTGCCAGCAGCCAAGACGGGATGCCCACCATATATTTT
TRBJ2-3,TRBV2,TRBD2,-,CASRGGLTDTQYF,TGTGCCAGCCGCGGGGGGCTCACAGATACGCAGTATTTT
TRBJ1-1,TRBV27,-,-,CASSPGSGTEAFF,TGTGCCAGCAGCCCGGGGTCTGGCACTGAAGCTTTCTTT
TRBJ1-1,TRBV14,-,once,CASSRHRRGTEAFF,TGTGCCAGCAGCCGTCACCGCAGGGGCACTGAAGCTTTCTTT
TRBJ1-1,TRBV6-4,TRBD1,few,CASNLRDRGNTEAFF,TGTGCCAGCAATCTACGGGACAGGGGGAACACTGAAGCTTTCTTT